These T cell receptor beta chains were read from a single sample in a study of T cells in tuberculosis. Generated by immunoSEQ multiplex PCR, the TCRdb table keeps only in-frame clones and is missing some. The sample has about 31,000 clones; roughly 97% are singletons. Sequencing was carried out using PBMCs. These receptors were collected from a donor aged 10-29 years with latent tuberculosis or without tuberculosis infection. CDR3s include the opening cysteine and the closing phenylalanine or tryptophan. The order of the fields is V gene, J gene, clone size, D gene, CDR3 DNA, CDR3 protein. A D gene is named only where the DNA matches it firmly. Where a row states a size, it is once, few, many or the class of an expanded clone; other rows omit it.

V: TRBV2; J: TRBJ2-5; size: NA; D: NA; DNA: TGTGCCAGCAGTGTGGACTCCTTGGAGACCCAGTACTTC; CDR3: CASSVDSLETQYF
V: TRBV19; J: TRBJ1-1; size: NA; D: NA; DNA: TGTGCCAGTAGTGGGGATGAGGGTGAAGCTTTCTTT; CDR3: CASSGDEGEAFF
V: TRBV5-1; J: TRBJ2-7; size: large; D: TRBD1; DNA: TGCGCCAGCAGCCCCCGCGCCGGACAGGGTGGCGACGAGCAGTACTTC; CDR3: CASSPRAGQGGDEQYF
V: TRBV10-1; J: TRBJ2-1; size: once; D: TRBD2; DNA: TGCGCCAGCCCCGAGAGAAGGACTAGGCTAAATGAGCAGTTCTTC; CDR3: CASPERRTRLNEQFF
V: TRBV7-6; J: TRBJ2-5; size: NA; D: NA; DNA: TGTGCCAGCAGTTCAAGTGGGGGGGCAGGGGAAGAGACCCAGTACTTC; CDR3: CASSSSGGAGEETQYF
V: TRBV29-1; J: TRBJ2-1; size: NA; D: TRBD1; DNA: TGCAGCGTACGAACAGGGGCCGATGAGCAGTTCTTC; CDR3: CSVRTGADEQFF
V: TRBV28; J: TRBJ2-4; size: NA; D: TRBD1; DNA: TGTGCCAGCTCGGGACAGGGAAGCGATAGGTGGGCCAAAAACATTCAGTACTTC; CDR3: CASSGQGSDRWAKNIQYF
V: TRBV6-6; J: TRBJ2-7; size: NA; D: NA; DNA: TGTGCCAGCAGTCTCGTAGGGGCGAGCTCCTACGAGCAGTACTTC; CDR3: CASSLVGASSYEQYF
V: TRBV4-1; J: TRBJ2-2; size: NA; D: TRBD1; DNA: TGCGCCAGCAGCCAAGGGCCGGGACAGGGGAACACCGGGGAGCTGTTTTTT; CDR3: CASSQGPGQGNTGELFF
V: TRBV6-5; J: TRBJ2-7; size: NA; D: TRBD1; DNA: TGTGCCAGCAGTCGAGGGACAGAGCTCTACGAGCAGTACTTC; CDR3: CASSRGTELYEQYF
V: TRBV4-1; J: TRBJ2-6; size: NA; D: NA; DNA: TGCGCCAGCAGCCAAGGGGTCAGGCCCTCTGGGGCCAACGTCCTGACTTTC; CDR3: CASSQGVRPSGANVLTF
V: TRBV5-1; J: TRBJ2-3; size: NA; D: TRBD1; DNA: TGCGCCAGCAGCTTAGGGACAGGGGGTGGCACAGATACGCAGTATTTT; CDR3: CASSLGTGGGTDTQYF